This T cell receptor (beta chain) originates from a study of T cell responses to AZD1222 COVID-19 vaccine. Whole-study results and caveats: Clonal diversity may have been underestimated in mostly white British donors. Targets within unmutated variant regions were reportedly found for nearly half of spike-specific TCRs.

Looked up from germline, CDR1 is SGDLS and CDR2 is YYNGEE. The CDR3 length is 14 residues. V was clipped by 10 bases and J by 1 base, with 17 bases between them. Sequenced by immunoSEQ multiplex PCR; TCRdb stores in-frame clones only, minus some. Of around 130,000 clones listed, more than 85% are singletons. As concerns this clone: The antigen remains unidentified.

This TCR was recovered from an adult in good health. The input for sequencing was peripheral blood, taken on day 0 of AZD1222 vaccination. This sequence joins TRBV9 and TRBJ1-1, with a weak D call TRBD1 (6 bases). CDR3: CARVGADGNTEAFF. In DNA form, the CDR3 reads TGTGCCCGAGTGGGGGCTGACGGGAACACTGAAGCTTTCTTT.